The 25 T cell receptor beta chains below come from one sample, sequenced in a study of shared T cell receptors in the human thymus. Sequenced by immunoSEQ multiplex PCR; TCRdb stores in-frame clones only, minus some. The sample has some 700,000 clones, around 87% seen once. A further study also used this sample, focusing on human thymus T cells.

Source material: thymocytes. The source is a boy under three years old with a congenital heart defect.

The chain carries TRBV5-1 and TRBJ1-4, with unresolved D. This CDR3 has 15 residues. Germline V gene sequence: CDR1 SGHRS, CDR2 YFSETQ. Deletions cut 1 base from V and 0 bases from J, with 7 bases between. The CDR3: CASSLIPATNEKLFF. The CDR3 DNA reads as TGCGCCAGCAGCTTGATTCCGGCAACTAATGAAAAACTGTTTTTT.

The chain is built from TRBV30 and TRBJ2-5, with 14 bases aligning to TRBD2. Trimming took 3 bases from V and 5 from J; bases not matched to a gene: 5. The CDR3 runs to 15 residues. From germline, CDR1 is GTSNPN and CDR2 SVGIG (reference sequence). This CDR3 is CAWSRTSGRRETQYF. CDR3 coding DNA: TGTGCCTGGAGCCGGACTAGCGGGAGGCGGGAGACCCAGTACTTC.

The chain joins TRBV29-1 to TRBJ2-5; a weak D match, TRBD2 (5 bases). Per germline, CDR1 SQVTM and CDR2 ANQGSEA. The CDR3 length is 17 residues. V was trimmed by 4 bases and J by 5 bases, leaving 26 bases between them. The CDR3 spells CSVAPFLAPEGPETQYF. The CDR3 DNA sequence: TGCAGCGTTGCCCCCTTCCTGGCGCCCGAGGGCCCCGAGACCCAGTACTTC.

The gene calls are TRBV28 and TRBJ2-6, with 8 bases aligning to TRBD1. Per the germline V gene, CDR1 is MDHEN and CDR2 is SYDVKM. V was pared by 6 bases and J by 5 bases, with 6 bases of the junction left unmatched. This CDR3 is 15 amino acids long. CDR3 in amino acids: CASRKDRGWANVLTF. Here the CDR3 DNA reads TGTGCCAGCAGGAAAGACAGGGGCTGGGCCAACGTCCTGACTTTC.

This sequence joins TRBV13 and TRBJ1-3, with D possibly being TRBD1 (6 bases). The V gene's germline CDR1 is PRHDT and CDR2 FYEKMQ (reference sequence). The germline V and J ends were trimmed by 2 bases and 4 bases, with 18 bases remaining between them. This CDR3 contains 17 residues. The CDR3 spells CASSLITGRGEGNTIYF. The CDR3 coding sequence is TGTGCCAGCAGCTTAATCACAGGGCGAGGGGAAGGAAACACCATATATTTT. The full variable domain, with the rest looked up from reference TRBV13 and TRBJ1-3, is AAGVIQSPRHLIKEKRETATLKCYPIPRHDTVYWYQQGPGQDPQFLISFYEKMQSDKGSIPDRFSAQQFSDYHSELNMSSLELGDSALYFCASSLITGRGEGNTIYFGEGSWLTVV.

The rearrangement uses TRBV5-1 and TRBJ2-5; D gene ambiguous. Germline-derived CDR1 and CDR2 are SGHRS and YFSETQ. The CDR3 contains 13 residues. The germline V and J ends were trimmed by 4 bases and 3 bases, with 10 bases remaining between them. CDR3 loop: CASSPPQEETQYF. As DNA, the CDR3 is TGCGCCAGCAGCCCCCCCCAGGAAGAGACCCAGTACTTC.

This rearrangement joins TRBV5-3 to TRBJ2-1, with 8 bases aligning to TRBD1. TRBV5-3 is known as an ORF, though its function is uncertain. Germline trimming cut 5 bases from V and 7 bases from J; bases unmatched to any gene: 2. There are 12 residues in the CDR3. The CDR3 is CARRDRANEQFF. The CDR3 nucleotides are TGTGCCAGAAGGGACAGGGCGAATGAGCAGTTCTTC.

The rearrangement uses TRBV5-4 and TRBJ2-7; the match to TRBD1 covers 7 bases. J lost 2 bases, V lost 0 bases, and 14 bases had no gene match. The germline V gene has CDR1 SGHNT and CDR2 YYREEE (reference sequence). The CDR3 has 18 residues. Here the CDR3 DNA reads TGTGCCAGCAGCTTGGTTCCTTACAGGGGCCTTCGAACCTACGAGCAGTACTTC. Translation: CASSLVPYRGLRTYEQYF. The full variable domain, in which reference TRBV5-4 and TRBJ2-7 provide the parts outside the CDR3, is ETGVTQSPTHLIKTRGQQVTLRCSSQSGHNTVSWYQQALGQGPQFIFQYYREEENGRGNFPPRFSGLQFPNYSSELNVNALELDDSALYLCASSLVPYRGLRTYEQYFGPGTRLTVT.

The chain combines TRBV5-8 with TRBJ1-2, with TRBD1 matching 7 bases. The CDR3 has 17 residues. Unmatched junction bases numbered 10, after V lost 2 bases and J lost 0 bases. Germline V gene lookup returns CDR1 SGHTS and CDR2 YDEGEE. The CDR3 reads CASSLKSGTAANYGYTF. In DNA, the CDR3 is TGTGCCAGCAGCTTAAAGTCGGGGACAGCCGCTAACTATGGCTACACCTTC.

Turning to this clone: One junction end disagrees with the germline gene, perhaps due to a read error. The V call is TRBV7-7, the J call TRBJ2-7, with TRBD2 as a possible D gene (5 bases). The CDR3 is 14 amino acids. CDR1 is SSHAT and CDR2 is FNYEAQ in the germline V gene (reference sequence). The DNA for the CDR3 is TGTGCTAGCAGCTTAGAGGACTGCCCCTACGAGCAGTACTTC. This gives the protein CASSLEDCPYEQYF.

The V gene is TRBV6-6, the J gene TRBJ2-5; TRBD2 is a possible D gene (6 bases). Trimming took off 6 bases at V and 1 base at J, with 15 bases between the two ends. The CDR3 loop spans 15 amino acids. The germline V gene encodes CDR1 MNHNY and CDR2 SVGAGI (reference sequence). The CDR3 DNA reads TGTGCCAGCAGCCTGGGAGGACGCGCCCAAGAGACCCAGTACTTC. Protein: CASSLGGRAQETQYF.

Of note for this clone: An end of the junction does not agree with germline; a read error may underlie this. V usage is TRBV11-2 and J usage is TRBJ1-2; the D gene is possibly TRBD1 (6 bases). The CDR3 is made up of 13 amino acids. In germline, CDR1 is SGHAT, CDR2 FQNNGV. CDR3 DNA sequence: TGTGCCAGCAGTAGCACAGGCCCCCGGGACACCTACTTC. Residues: CASSSTGPRDTYF.

This clone appeared once. This chain uses TRBV27 with TRBJ1-2; a possible D gene is TRBD1 (5 bases). Germline loops: CDR1 MNHEY, CDR2 SMNVEV (reference sequence). This CDR3 is 15 amino acids long. V was cut by 2 bases and J by 0 bases, with 10 bases left in between. The CDR3 loop is CASSLLSGSNYGYTF. The CDR3 DNA reads TGTGCCAGCAGTTTACTTTCAGGGTCTAACTATGGCTACACCTTC.

In DNA, the CDR3 is TGTGCCAGCAGTTACAGGGACAGGGCCTACGAGCAGTACTTC. This sequence encodes CASSYRDRAYEQYF. The rearrangement links TRBV28 to TRBJ2-7, with TRBD1 identical over 9 bases. The CDR3 extends over 14 amino acids. Germline V gene lookup returns CDR1 MDHEN and CDR2 SYDVKM. V was clipped by 4 bases and J by 2 bases; unmatched bases: 3.

This clone was counted once. The V and J genes are TRBV19 and TRBJ1-1; D ambiguous. CDR1 is LNHDA and CDR2 is SQIVND in the germline V gene (reference sequence). The CDR3 has 13 residues. V was pared by 8 bases and J by 4 bases, with 14 bases between. The CDR3 here is CASVVTLGTEAFF. In DNA form, the CDR3 reads TGTGCCAGTGTAGTGACTCTTGGCACTGAAGCTTTCTTT.

V usage is TRBV9 and J usage is TRBJ1-2; the D gene is possibly TRBD1 (6 bases). Per the germline V gene, CDR1 is SGDLS and CDR2 is YYNGEE. The CDR3 has 14 amino acids. The V end was cut by 3 bases, the J end by 4 bases, with 13 bases between. CDR3 in amino acids: CASSAQQGAYGYTF. CDR3 in DNA: TGTGCCAGCAGCGCACAACAGGGTGCCTATGGCTACACCTTC.

The DNA of the CDR3 is TGTGCCAGCAGTCCGGGGTTACTAGCCAAAAACATTCAGTACTTC. Translated, it gives CASSPGLLAKNIQYF. This chain links TRBV28 with TRBJ2-4; D is perhaps TRBD2 (5 bases). The CDR3 is 15 amino acids. CDR1 is MDHEN, CDR2 SYDVKM, per germline. Trimming took off 5 bases at V and 0 bases at J, with 11 bases between the two ends.

The gene calls are TRBV7-6 and TRBJ2-3; TRBD1 is a possible D gene (6 bases). Germline-derived CDR1 and CDR2 are SGHVS and FNYEAQ. The CDR3 length is 17 residues. V lost 1 base, J lost 5 bases, and 19 bases lay in between. The CDR3 bases are TGTGCCAGCAGCTTAGTGGGGCCGACAGGTCGTGGAGATACGCAGTATTTT. It translates to CASSLVGPTGRGDTQYF.

V is TRBV11-2 and J is TRBJ1-4; possibly TRBD1 for D (5 bases). The ends were cut back, 5 bases at V and 3 bases at J, with 13 bases in the middle. Germline V gene lookup returns CDR1 SGHAT and CDR2 FQNNGV. CDR3 length: 15 residues. This chain's CDR3 is CASSPGGWANEKLFF. As DNA, the CDR3 is TGTGCCAGCAGCCCGGGGGGGTGGGCTAATGAAAAACTGTTTTTT.

The chain links TRBV7-8 to TRBJ2-5, with 8 bases aligning to TRBD2. The last part of the DNA fits TRBJ2-7 better; the J call may be wrong. This CDR3 is built from 16 residues. The germline V gene encodes CDR1 SGHVS and CDR2 FQNEAQ. The CDR3 reads CASSSATSGHSYEQYF. The CDR3 DNA reads TGTGCCAGCAGCTCGGCAACTAGCGGACACTCCTACGAGCAGTACTTC.

The rearrangement uses TRBV19 and TRBJ1-2; the D gene is possibly TRBD1 (6 bases). Germline CDR1 reads LNHDA; CDR2 reads SQIVND (reference sequence). Trimming cost V 4 bases and J 6 bases, with 12 bases left between them. This CDR3 contains 13 residues. The CDR3 sequence is CASSKGEEHGYTF. CDR3 sequence (DNA): TGTGCCAGTAGTAAGGGGGAAGAACATGGCTACACCTTC.

J is TRBJ2-7 and V is TRBV27; 8 nucleotides align to TRBD2. Germline V lookup: CDR1 MNHEY, CDR2 SMNVEV (reference sequence). CDR3 size: 15 residues. The V gene end was trimmed by 0 bases and the J gene end by 2 bases; junction bases not matched to a gene: 3. The CDR3 protein is CASSLSLAGPYEQYF. CDR3 in DNA: TGTGCCAGCAGTTTATCGCTAGCGGGCCCCTACGAGCAGTACTTC.

This clone was seen a single time. The genes are TRBV4-2 and TRBJ2-7, with 8 bases fitting TRBD2. Trimming took 1 base from V and 2 from J; bases not matched to a gene: 7. The CDR3 loop spans 16 amino acids. Germline CDR1 and CDR2: LGHNA and YNFKEQ. The CDR3 sequence: CASSQAPGTRPYEQYF. In DNA form, the CDR3 reads TGTGCCAGCAGCCAAGCCCCCGGGACTAGGCCCTACGAGCAGTACTTC.

The J gene is TRBJ1-1, the V gene TRBV14, with 9 bases matching TRBD1. The junction had 2 bases not matched to a gene; V was cut back by 3 bases and J by 0 bases. This CDR3 is 15 amino acids long. Germline V gives CDR1 SGHDN, CDR2 FVKESK. CDR3 DNA sequence: TGTGCCAGCAGCCACCGACAGGGGGTGAACACTGAAGCTTTCTTT. Protein sequence: CASSHRQGVNTEAFF.

The chain uses TRBV6-1 and TRBJ1-3, with TRBD1 identical over 7 bases. Germline CDR1 and CDR2: MNHNS and SASEGT. Trimming cost V 4 bases and J 0 bases; bases outside gene matches: 9. This CDR3 region has 17 residues. CDR3 amino acids: CASSAIRGESSGNTIYF. DNA of the CDR3: TGTGCCAGCAGTGCAATCAGGGGGGAAAGCTCTGGAAACACCATATATTTT.